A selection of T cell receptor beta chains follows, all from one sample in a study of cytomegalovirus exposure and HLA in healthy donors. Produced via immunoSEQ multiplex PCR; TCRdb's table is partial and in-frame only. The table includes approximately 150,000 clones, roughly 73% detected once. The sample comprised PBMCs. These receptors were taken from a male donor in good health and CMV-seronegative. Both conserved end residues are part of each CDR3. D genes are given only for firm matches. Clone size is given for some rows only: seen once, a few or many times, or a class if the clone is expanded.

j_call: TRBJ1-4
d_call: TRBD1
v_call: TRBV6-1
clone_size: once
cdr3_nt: TGTGCCAGCAGTGGGACAGGGGAGGGCACTAATGAAAAACTGTTTTTT
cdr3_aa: CASSGTGEGTNEKLFF

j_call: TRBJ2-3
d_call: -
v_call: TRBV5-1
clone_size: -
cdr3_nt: TGCGCCAGCAGCTTGGGTCACGGGGGAAGCGCAGATACGCAGTATTTT
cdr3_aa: CASSLGHGGSADTQYF

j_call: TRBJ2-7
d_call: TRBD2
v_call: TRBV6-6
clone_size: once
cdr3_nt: TGTGCCAGCAGGCGACCTACTAGCGGGGGGGCCCACGAGCAGTACTTC
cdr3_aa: CASRRPTSGGAHEQYF

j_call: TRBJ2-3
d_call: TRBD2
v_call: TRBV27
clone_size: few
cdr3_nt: TGTGCCAGCAGTTTATTAGCTAGCGGGAGCACAGATACGCAGTATTTT
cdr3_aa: CASSLLASGSTDTQYF

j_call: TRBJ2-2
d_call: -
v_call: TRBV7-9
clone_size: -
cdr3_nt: TGTGCCAGCAGCTCATCCGTAGAGGAGCTGTTTTTT
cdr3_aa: CASSSSVEELFF

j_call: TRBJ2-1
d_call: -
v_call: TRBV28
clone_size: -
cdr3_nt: TGTGCCAGCAGCCCCGAGATAATCTCTAACAATGAGCAGTTCTTC
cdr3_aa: CASSPEIISNNEQFF

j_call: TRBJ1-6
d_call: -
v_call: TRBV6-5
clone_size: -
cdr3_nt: TGTGCCAGCAGTTTCTCAGGGGTTCAGGATTCACCCCTCCACTTT
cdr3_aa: CASSFSGVQDSPLHF

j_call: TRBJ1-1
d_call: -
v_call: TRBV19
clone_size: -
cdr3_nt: TGTGCCAGTAGAAAACAGCTTTCCGATAACACTGAAGCTTTCTTT
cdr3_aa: CASRKQLSDNTEAFF

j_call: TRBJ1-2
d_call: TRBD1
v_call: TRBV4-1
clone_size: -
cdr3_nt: TGCGCCAGCAGCCAAGATGTGGGGACAGGGAAGAACTATGGCTACACCTTC
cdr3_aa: CASSQDVGTGKNYGYTF

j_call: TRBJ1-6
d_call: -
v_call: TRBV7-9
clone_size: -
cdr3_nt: TGTGCCAGCAGGTTGACAGATTCACCCCTCCACTTT
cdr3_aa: CASRLTDSPLHF

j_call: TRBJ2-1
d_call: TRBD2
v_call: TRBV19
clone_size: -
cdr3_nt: TGTGCCAGTAGGACTAGCGGAGGAGATGAGCAGTTCTTC
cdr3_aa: CASRTSGGDEQFF

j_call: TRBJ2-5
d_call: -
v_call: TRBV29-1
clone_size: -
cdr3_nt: TGCAGCGTGTGGGACTCAGGCGGGGCCCAGTACTTC
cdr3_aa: CSVWDSGGAQYF

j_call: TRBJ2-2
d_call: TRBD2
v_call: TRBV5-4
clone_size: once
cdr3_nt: TGTGCCAGCAAACCTAGCGGGGGGAACACCGGGGAGCTGTTTTTT
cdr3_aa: CASKPSGGNTGELFF

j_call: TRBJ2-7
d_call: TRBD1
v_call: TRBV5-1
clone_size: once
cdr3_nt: TGCGCCAGCAGCTTGATCTTAGGTCGGACAGGGGGCTACGAGCAGTACTTC
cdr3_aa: CASSLILGRTGGYEQYF

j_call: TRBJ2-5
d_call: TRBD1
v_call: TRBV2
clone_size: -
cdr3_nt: TGTGCCAGCAGGCGACAGGGCGTAAAAGAGACCCAGTACTTC
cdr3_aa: CASRRQGVKETQYF

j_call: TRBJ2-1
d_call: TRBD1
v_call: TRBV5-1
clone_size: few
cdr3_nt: TGCGCCAGCAGCCCGGGGGACAGGGGAGGAAACAATGAGCAGTTCTTC
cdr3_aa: CASSPGDRGGNNEQFF

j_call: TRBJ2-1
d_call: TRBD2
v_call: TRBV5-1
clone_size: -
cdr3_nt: TGCGCCAGCAGCTCGATCCTAGCGGGGGGGTCAAACCATGAGCAGTTCTTC
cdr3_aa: CASSSILAGGSNHEQFF

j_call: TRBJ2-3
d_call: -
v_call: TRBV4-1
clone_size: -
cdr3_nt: TGCGCCAGCAGTCTAACAGGGACAGATACGCAGTATTTT
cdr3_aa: CASSLTGTDTQYF

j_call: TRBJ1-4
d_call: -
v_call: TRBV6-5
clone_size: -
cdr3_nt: TGTGCCAGCAGTTTCAACAGGGAAAAACTGTTTTTT
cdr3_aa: CASSFNREKLFF

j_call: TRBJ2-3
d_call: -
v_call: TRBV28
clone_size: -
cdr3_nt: TGTGCCAGCAGTGGGGGGGGGCAGGACACAGATACGCAGTATTTT
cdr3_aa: CASSGGGQDTDTQYF

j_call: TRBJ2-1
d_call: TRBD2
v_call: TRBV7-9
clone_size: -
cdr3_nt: TGTGCCAGCAGCTTAGCTGCTAGCGGGAGGGCCGGGGAGCAGTTCTTC
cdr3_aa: CASSLAASGRAGEQFF

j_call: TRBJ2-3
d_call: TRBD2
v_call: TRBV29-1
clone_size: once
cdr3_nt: TGCAGCGGAGTGGGGACTAGCGGGGGGGCAGCAGATACGCAGTATTTT
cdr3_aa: CSGVGTSGGAADTQYF

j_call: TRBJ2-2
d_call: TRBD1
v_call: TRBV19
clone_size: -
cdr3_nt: TGTGCCAGTAGTGGACGGACAGGGCGGATCTCCGGGGAGCTGTTTTTT
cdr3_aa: CASSGRTGRISGELFF

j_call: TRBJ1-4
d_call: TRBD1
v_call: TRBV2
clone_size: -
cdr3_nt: TGTGCCAGCAGTGAAACGACAGGGAGACGCGAAAAACTGTTTTTT
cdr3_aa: CASSETTGRREKLFF

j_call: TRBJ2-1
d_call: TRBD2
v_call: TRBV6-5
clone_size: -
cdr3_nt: TGTGCCAGCAGTTCCCTAGCGGGGGGAAACAATGAGCAGTTCTTC
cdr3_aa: CASSSLAGGNNEQFF

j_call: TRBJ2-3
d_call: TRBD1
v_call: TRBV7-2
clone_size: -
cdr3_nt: TGTGCCAGCAGCGGACAGGGCCCCTACACAGATACGCAGTATTTT
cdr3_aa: CASSGQGPYTDTQYF

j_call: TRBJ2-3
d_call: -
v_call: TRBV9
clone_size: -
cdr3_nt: TGTGCCAGCAGCTCCTCATCTAGGACAGACGGCAGCACAGATACGCAGTATTTT
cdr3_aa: CASSSSSRTDGSTDTQYF

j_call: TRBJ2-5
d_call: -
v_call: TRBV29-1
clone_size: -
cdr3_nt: TGCAGCGTTGTACACAACCAAGAGACCCAGTACTTC
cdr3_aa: CSVVHNQETQYF

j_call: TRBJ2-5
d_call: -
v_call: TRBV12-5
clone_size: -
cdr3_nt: TGTGCTAGTGCTACCAAAGAGACCCAGTACTTC
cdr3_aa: CASATKETQYF

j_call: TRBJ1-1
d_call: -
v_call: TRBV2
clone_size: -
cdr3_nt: TGTGCCAGCAGTGAGGGGGGGGGAGACACTGAAGCTTTCTTT
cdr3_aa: CASSEGGGDTEAFF

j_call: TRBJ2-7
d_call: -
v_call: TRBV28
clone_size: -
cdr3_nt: TGTGCCAGCCGTTCCCGAAACCTCGGACAGCCTTACGAGCAGTACTTC
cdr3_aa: CASRSRNLGQPYEQYF

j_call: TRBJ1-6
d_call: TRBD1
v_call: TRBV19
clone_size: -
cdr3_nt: TGTGCCAGTAAAATAGGGGGCTCTTCACCCCTCCACTTT
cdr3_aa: CASKIGGSSPLHF

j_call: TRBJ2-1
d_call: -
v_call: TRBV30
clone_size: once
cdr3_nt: TGTGCGGCAGGGGTGGGCGAGCAGTTCTTC
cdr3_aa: CAAGVGEQFF

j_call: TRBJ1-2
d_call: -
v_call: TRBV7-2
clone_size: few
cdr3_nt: TGTGCCAGCAGCTCACAGCTTAACTATGGCTACACCTTC
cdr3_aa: CASSSQLNYGYTF

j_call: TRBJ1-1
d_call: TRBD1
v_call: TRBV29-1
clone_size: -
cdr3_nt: TGCAGCGTTCGACAGGGGGCAGGAACTGAAGCTTTCTTT
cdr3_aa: CSVRQGAGTEAFF

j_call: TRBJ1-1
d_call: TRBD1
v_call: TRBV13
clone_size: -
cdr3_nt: TGTGCCAGCAGCTTAGGGGGGGGACAGGGCATATTGAACACTGAAGCTTTCTTT
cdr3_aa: CASSLGGGQGILNTEAFF